Sequencing of this T cell receptor beta chain was carried out in a study of blood T cells in healthy people across ages. A sample-barcoded 5' primer and a J-beta primer mix were used in a second PCR of about 6 to 12 cycles. TCRdb reprocessed the 5' RACE reads with MiXCR, giving one entry per CDR3 protein. This sample has approximately 800,000 distinct CDR3 sequences; 55% to 75% occur once, and the top ten carry about 20%. The CDR3 has 13 amino acids. The germline CDR1 and CDR2 sequences are MDHEN and SYDVKM. The J segment lost 5 bases and the V segment lost 7 bases, leaving 8 bases of the junction unmatched.

The J gene is TRBJ2-7, the V gene TRBV28, with TRBD1 matching 7 bases. The material sequenced was blood. The source of this sequence is a man between 25 and 39 years old in good health. The CDR3 bases are TGTGCCAGCACCACGACAGGGCGCGACGAGCAGTACTTC. This codes for CASTTTGRDEQYF.